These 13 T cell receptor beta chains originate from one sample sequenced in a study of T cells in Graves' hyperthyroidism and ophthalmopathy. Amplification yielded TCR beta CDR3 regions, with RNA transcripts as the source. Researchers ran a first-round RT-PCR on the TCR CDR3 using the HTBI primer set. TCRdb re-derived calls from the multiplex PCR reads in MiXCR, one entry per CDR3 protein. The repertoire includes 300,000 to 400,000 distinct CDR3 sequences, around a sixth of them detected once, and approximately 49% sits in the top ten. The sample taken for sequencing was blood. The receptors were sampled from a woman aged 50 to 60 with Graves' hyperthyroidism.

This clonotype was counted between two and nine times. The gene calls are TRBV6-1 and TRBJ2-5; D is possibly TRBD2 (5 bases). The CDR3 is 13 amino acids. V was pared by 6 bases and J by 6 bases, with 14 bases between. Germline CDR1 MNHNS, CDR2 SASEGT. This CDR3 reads CASSPGREKTQYF. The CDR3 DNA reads TGTGCCAGCAGCCCCGGAAGGGAGAAGACCCAGTACTTC.

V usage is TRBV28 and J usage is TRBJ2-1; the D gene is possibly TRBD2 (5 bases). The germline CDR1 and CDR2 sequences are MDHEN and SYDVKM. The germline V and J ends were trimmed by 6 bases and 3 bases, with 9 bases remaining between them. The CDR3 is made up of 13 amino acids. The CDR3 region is CASRPGDYNEQFF. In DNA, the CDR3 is TGTGCCAGCAGGCCCGGGGACTACAATGAGCAGTTCTTC.

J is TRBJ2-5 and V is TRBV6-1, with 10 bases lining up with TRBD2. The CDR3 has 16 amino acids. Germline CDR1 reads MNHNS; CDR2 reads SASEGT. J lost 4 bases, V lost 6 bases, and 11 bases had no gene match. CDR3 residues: CASSRTGSGGGETQYF. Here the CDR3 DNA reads TGTGCCAGCAGCCGTACCGGGAGCGGGGGGGGAGAGACCCAGTACTTC.

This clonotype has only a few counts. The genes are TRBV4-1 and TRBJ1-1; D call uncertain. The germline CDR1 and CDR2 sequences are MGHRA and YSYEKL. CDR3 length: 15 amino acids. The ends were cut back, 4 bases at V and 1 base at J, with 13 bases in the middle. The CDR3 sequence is CASSRSFVGNTEAFF. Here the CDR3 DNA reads TGCGCCAGCAGCCGATCTTTCGTGGGGAACACTGAAGCTTTCTTT.

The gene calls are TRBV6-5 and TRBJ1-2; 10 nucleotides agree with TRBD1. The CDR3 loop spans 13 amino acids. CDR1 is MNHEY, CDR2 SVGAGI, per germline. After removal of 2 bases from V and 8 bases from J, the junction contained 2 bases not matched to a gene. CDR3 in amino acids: CASSYGDRGGYTF. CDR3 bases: TGTGCCAGCAGTTACGGGGACAGGGGCGGCTACACCTTC.

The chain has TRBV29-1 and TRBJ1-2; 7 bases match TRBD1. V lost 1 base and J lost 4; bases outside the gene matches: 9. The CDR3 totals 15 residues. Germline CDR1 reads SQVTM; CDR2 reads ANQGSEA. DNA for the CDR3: TGCAGCGTTGAAGTAGGGCAGGGGGTTTCCTATGGCTACACCTTC. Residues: CSVEVGQGVSYGYTF.

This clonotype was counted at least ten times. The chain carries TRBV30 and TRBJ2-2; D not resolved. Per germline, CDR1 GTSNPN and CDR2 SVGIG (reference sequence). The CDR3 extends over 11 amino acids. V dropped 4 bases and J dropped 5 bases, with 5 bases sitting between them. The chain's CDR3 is CAWTGTGELFF. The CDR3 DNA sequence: TGTGCCTGGACTGGGACCGGGGAGCTGTTTTTT. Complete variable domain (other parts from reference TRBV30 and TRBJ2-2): SQTIHQWPATLVQPVGSPLSLECTVEGTSNPNLYWYRQAAGRGLQLLFYSVGIGQISSEVPQNLSASRPQDRQFILSSKKLLLSDSGFYLCAWTGTGELFFGEGSRLTVL.

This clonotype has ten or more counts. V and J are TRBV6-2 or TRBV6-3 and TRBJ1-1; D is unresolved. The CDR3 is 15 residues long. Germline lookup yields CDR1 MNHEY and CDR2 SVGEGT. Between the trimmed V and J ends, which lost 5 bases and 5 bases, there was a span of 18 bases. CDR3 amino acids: CASSTPIIGETEAFF. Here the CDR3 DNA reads TGTGCCAGCAGTACCCCCATAATAGGAGAGACTGAAGCTTTCTTT.

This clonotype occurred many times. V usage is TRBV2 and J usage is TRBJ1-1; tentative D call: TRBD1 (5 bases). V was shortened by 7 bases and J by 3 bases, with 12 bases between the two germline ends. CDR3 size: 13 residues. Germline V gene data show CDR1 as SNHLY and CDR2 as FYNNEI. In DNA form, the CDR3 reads TGTGCCAGCAAACCCTGGGGGTACACTGAAGCTTTCTTT. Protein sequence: CASKPWGYTEAFF.

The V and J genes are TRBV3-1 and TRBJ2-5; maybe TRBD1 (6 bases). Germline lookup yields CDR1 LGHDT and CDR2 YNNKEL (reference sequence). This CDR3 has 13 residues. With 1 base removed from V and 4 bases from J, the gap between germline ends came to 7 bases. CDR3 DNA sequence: TGTGCCAGCAGCCAAGCACAGGGAGAGACCCAGTACTTC. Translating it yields CASSQAQGETQYF.

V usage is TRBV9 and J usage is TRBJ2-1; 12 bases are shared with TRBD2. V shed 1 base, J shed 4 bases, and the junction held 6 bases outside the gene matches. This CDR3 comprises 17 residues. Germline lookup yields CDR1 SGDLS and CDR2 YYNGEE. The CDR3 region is CASSVTPTSGRYNEQFF. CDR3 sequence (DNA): TGTGCCAGCAGCGTAACCCCGACTAGCGGGAGATACAATGAGCAGTTCTTC. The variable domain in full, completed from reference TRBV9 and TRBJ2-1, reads DSGVTQTPKHLITATGQRVTLRCSPRSGDLSVYWYQQSLDQGLQFLIQYYNGEERAKGNILERFSAQQFPDLHSELNLSSLELGDSALYFCASSVTPTSGRYNEQFFGPGTRLTVL.

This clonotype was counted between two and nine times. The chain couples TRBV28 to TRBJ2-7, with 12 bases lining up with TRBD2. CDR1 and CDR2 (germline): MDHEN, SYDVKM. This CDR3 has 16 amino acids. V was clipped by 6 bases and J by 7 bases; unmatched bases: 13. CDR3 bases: TGTGCCAGCAGCGTTCGGACTAGCGGGGAGTTGGGGGAGCAGTACTTC. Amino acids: CASSVRTSGELGEQYF.

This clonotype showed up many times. The chain's CDR3 is CATGTGGSYNEQFF. The CDR3 region has the DNA TGTGCCACCGGGACAGGGGGCTCCTACAATGAGCAGTTCTTC. This chain links TRBV10-3 with TRBJ2-1; 11 bases line up with TRBD1. The CDR3 contains 14 residues. Germline CDR1 reads ENHRY; CDR2 reads SYGVKD. The trim removed 10 bases at V and 0 bases at J, leaving 2 bases unmatched.